The 22 T cell receptor beta chains presented below share a single source sample, sequenced in a study of T cells in Graves' hyperthyroidism and ophthalmopathy (dated by TCRdb to the late 2010s). Library generation was performed with multiplex PCR. Instrument on record: Illumina HiSeq 2000. The TCR beta CDR3 regions were amplified from the RNA transcripts. The TCR CDR3 was subjected to a first round of RT-PCR using the HTBI primer set and the Qiagen OneStep RT-PCR kit. The raw public data were reprocessed by TCRdb itself: fastp quality trimming at Q25, MiXCR clonotype calling, in-frame beta chains only. Rows with one shared CDR3 protein collapse into an entry with the most common genes and DNA. The sample data list over 700,000 distinct CDR3 sequences, and about two fifths of these were observed just once. In total, the top ten clones hold roughly 8.3% of the sample. The sample consisted of blood. Every receptor here comes from a man aged 18 to 30 with Graves' hyperthyroidism.

The table lists this clonotype with a few counts. The chain recombines TRBV12-5 with TRBJ1-1; a weak D match, TRBD1 (5 bases). V was clipped by 2 bases and J by 5 bases, with 12 bases between them. Germline lookup yields CDR1 LGHNT and CDR2 FRNRAP. The CDR3 length is 14 residues. The CDR3 region is CASGLTRDITEAFF. The CDR3 DNA reads as TGTGCTAGTGGTTTGACCAGGGATATTACTGAAGCTTTCTTT.

This clonotype was found many times. Germline and junction disagree at one end, which may indicate a read error. CDR3 DNA: TGCGCCAGCACCTTGGGGGGTGAAGCTTTCTTT. Translation: CASTLGGEAFF. The chain couples TRBV5-1 to TRBJ1-1, with D maybe TRBD1 (5 bases). The V gene's germline CDR1 is SGHRS and CDR2 YFSETQ. The CDR3 sequence is 11 residues long.

In this sample, this clonotype turned up a few times. This chain joins TRBV2 and TRBJ2-5, with D tentatively TRBD2 (7 bases). Trimming pared 1 base from V and 7 bases from J, leaving 16 bases between. Germline values: CDR1 SNHLY, CDR2 FYNNEI. This CDR3 is built from 15 residues. This chain's CDR3 is CASSEVDWRGGTQYF. The CDR3 nucleotides are TGTGCCAGCAGTGAAGTAGACTGGAGGGGGGGGACCCAGTACTTC.

This chain links TRBV7-2 with TRBJ2-5, with 7 bases identical to TRBD1. V trimming: 5 bases; J trimming: 2 bases; junction bases outside the gene matches: 11. The V gene's germline CDR1 is SGHTA and CDR2 FQGNSA. CDR3 length: 16 amino acids. The CDR3 DNA is TGTGCCAGCAGCCCACGACAGGGATTAATACAAGAGACCCAGTACTTC. The encoded protein is CASSPRQGLIQETQYF.

This clonotype has a handful of counts. The chain recombines TRBV7-9 with TRBJ2-5; weak D call: TRBD2 (6 bases). The CDR3 is 13 residues long. From germline, CDR1 is SEHNR and CDR2 FQNEAQ (reference sequence). Trimming removed 6 bases at V and 3 bases at J, with 11 bases between. The DNA of the CDR3 is TGTGCCAGCAGGCCGCCGGGAGAAGAGACCCAGTACTTC. Residues: CASRPPGEETQYF.

In its sample, this clonotype was seen a few times. The chain has TRBV19 and TRBJ1-1; 8 bases agree with TRBD1. Trimming removed 5 bases from V and 1 base from J; junction bases left unmatched: 9. There are 16 residues in the CDR3. The germline V gene encodes CDR1 LNHDA and CDR2 SQIVND (reference sequence). In DNA form, the CDR3 reads TGTGCCAGTAGTGTAGCGGCAGGGGGCTGGAACACTGAAGCTTTCTTT. This codes for CASSVAAGGWNTEAFF.

Only a few counts were recorded for this clonotype. V is TRBV6-6 and J is TRBJ1-5; possible D gene TRBD1, 6 bases. From germline, CDR1 is MNHNY and CDR2 SVGAGI (reference sequence). V was pared by 7 bases and J by 2 bases, with 15 bases between. CDR3 size: 15 residues. Here the CDR3 reads CASIPQGGRNQPQHF. CDR3 nucleotide sequence: TGTGCCAGCATCCCACAGGGAGGTCGCAATCAGCCCCAGCATTTT.

This clonotype was observed a few times. This sequence joins TRBV7-9 and TRBJ1-6; a possible D gene is TRBD1 (6 bases). Germline V CDR1 and CDR2: SEHNR, FQNEAQ (reference sequence). The length of the CDR3 is 14 residues. The V end was cut by 5 bases, the J end by 9 bases, with 14 bases between. The CDR3 reads CASSQPRGGSPLHF. In DNA, the CDR3 is TGTGCCAGCAGCCAACCCAGGGGAGGTTCACCCCTCCACTTT.

With respect to this clonotype: The CDR3 does not end in the conserved phenylalanine or tryptophan, so this is likely a read error. The limits of the CDR3 on the DNA are not certain, so only TCRdb's listed CDR3 is given. This sequence joins TRBV15 and TRBJ1-4. Termini included, the CDR3 measures 8 amino acids. Germline V CDR1 and CDR2: LNHNV, YYDKDF (reference sequence). CDR3 amino acids: CATSRDGT.

This clonotype was recorded a few times. This chain connects TRBV20-1 to TRBJ1-3, with D uncertain. The CDR3 contains 13 residues. V shed 1 base and J shed 2 bases, with 6 bases lying between them. Germline loops: CDR1 DFQATT, CDR2 SNEGSKA (reference sequence). CDR3 DNA: TGCAGTGCTAGAGTGGTAACTGGAAACACCATATATTTT. This codes for CSARVVTGNTIYF.

The chain employs TRBV11-2 and TRBJ1-2; D remains ambiguous. Between the trimmed V and J ends, which lost 3 bases and 8 bases, there was a span of 10 bases. The CDR3 is 12 amino acids. Germline V gives CDR1 SGHAT, CDR2 FQNNGV. CDR3: CASSFGRGGYTF. The CDR3, as DNA: TGTGCCAGCAGCTTCGGGAGAGGCGGCTACACCTTC. Using reference TRBV11-2 and TRBJ1-2 for the parts outside the CDR3, the full variable domain is EAGVAQSPRYKIIEKRQSVAFWCNPISGHATLYWYQQILGQGPKLLIQFQNNGVVDDSQLPKDRFSAERLKGVDSTLKIQPAKLEDSAVYLCASSFGRGGYTFGSGTRLTVV.

The sample holds a few counts of this clonotype. A read error may explain this, as a much larger clone is one base away. The chain couples TRBV7-2 to TRBJ2-2; D remains unclear. The CDR3 totals 12 residues. Germline V gene data show CDR1 as SGHTA and CDR2 as FQGNSA. V gave up 3 bases and J gave up 6 bases, with 5 bases separating them. CDR3 protein: CASSFGPGELFF. The CDR3 region has the DNA TGTGCCAGCAGCTTTGGGCCCGGGGAGCTGTTTTTT.

This clonotype was detected a few times. The rearrangement uses TRBV19 and TRBJ1-5; TRBD1 is a possible D gene (6 bases). This CDR3 spans 17 amino acids. V lost 5 bases to trimming and J lost 0 bases, with 17 bases between them. The germline V gene encodes CDR1 LNHDA and CDR2 SQIVND (reference sequence). CDR3 nucleotide sequence: TGTGCCAGTAGTGTCCCCTGGACAGTTTATAGCAATCAGCCCCAGCATTTT. Translated, it gives CASSVPWTVYSNQPQHF.

This clonotype has just a few counts. The gene calls are TRBV5-1 and TRBJ2-7; the D is unclear. CDR1 SGHRS and CDR2 YFSETQ come from the germline V gene. This CDR3 comprises 16 residues. V was trimmed by 3 bases and J by 0 bases, leaving 16 bases between them. The CDR3 reads CASSWLTPDASYEQYF. The CDR3 nucleotides read TGCGCCAGCAGCTGGCTGACTCCGGACGCCTCCTACGAGCAGTACTTC.

A remark on this clonotype: A much larger clone lies a single base off, so this may be a read error. The genes are TRBV10-3 and TRBJ2-7; TRBD1 matches 9 bases. The CDR3 is 13 residues long. Germline-derived CDR1 and CDR2 are ENHRY and SYGVKD. V was clipped by 4 bases and J by 6 bases; unmatched bases: 4. CDR3 residues: CAISGDRATEQYF. The CDR3 DNA reads as TGTGCCATCAGTGGGGACAGGGCTACCGAGCAGTACTTC.

The chain uses TRBV7-2 and TRBJ2-2, with 9 positions matching TRBD2. This CDR3 has 19 amino acids. Trimming at V came to 3 bases and at J to 0 bases, leaving 11 bases not matched to a gene. Looked up from germline, CDR1 is SGHTA and CDR2 is FQGNSA. CDR3 sequence (DNA): TGTGCCAGCAGCTTCGTGGCGGGGGGGTTAGACGCGAACACCGGGGAGCTGTTTTTT. Translation: CASSFVAGGLDANTGELFF.

The chain employs TRBV29-1 and TRBJ2-7; maybe TRBD1 (5 bases). Germline V gene sequence: CDR1 SQVTM, CDR2 ANQGSEA. The V end was cut by 4 bases, the J end by 2 bases, with 12 bases between. The CDR3 has 13 residues. The CDR3 bases are TGCAGCGTTGGAAGGGGCGATCCCTACGAGCAGTACTTC. It specifies CSVGRGDPYEQYF.

This clonotype was counted only a few times. The genes are TRBV5-1 and TRBJ1-1, with D possibly matching TRBD1 (5 bases). Germline CDR1 SGHRS, CDR2 YFSETQ. The ends were cut back, 4 bases at V and 0 bases at J, with 16 bases in the middle. The CDR3 length is 16 residues. This chain's CDR3 is CASSNAPGSVNTEAFF. The CDR3 bases are TGCGCCAGCAGCAACGCGCCAGGGTCTGTGAACACTGAAGCTTTCTTT.

This clonotype was counted many times. The chain has TRBV29-1 and TRBJ2-7; a weak D match, TRBD2 (5 bases). The CDR3 sequence is 11 residues long. The V end lost 7 bases, the J end lost 3 bases, and 10 bases lay between the germline ends. The germline V gene encodes CDR1 SQVTM and CDR2 ANQGSEA. Written as DNA, the CDR3 is TGCAGCGCTGGTCGGGGCTACGAGCAGTACTTC. Encoded protein: CSAGRGYEQYF.

This clonotype was seen ten or more times. The chain links TRBV12-3 or TRBV12-4 to TRBJ1-2; D call uncertain. Trimming pared 6 bases from V and 8 bases from J, leaving 13 bases between. The CDR3 runs to 12 residues. The CDR3 DNA follows: TGTGCCAGCAGCGGATACTCGGAAGGCTACACCTTC. Amino acids: CASSGYSEGYTF.

This clonotype was found many times. The chain uses TRBV7-2 and TRBJ1-2; D gene uncertain. CDR3 length equals 15 residues. Trimming removed 4 bases from V and 0 bases from J, with 12 bases in between. Germline CDR1 is SGHTA and CDR2 is FQGNSA. The CDR3 region has the DNA TGTGCCAGCAGCTGGGCGAGAATTGCTAACTATGGCTACACCTTC. This codes for CASSWARIANYGYTF.

The chain combines TRBV20-1 with TRBJ1-4; unclear D gene. V lost 3 bases and J 5 bases, leaving 22 bases between the germline ends. CDR1 is DFQATT and CDR2 is SNEGSKA in the germline V gene (reference sequence). The CDR3 length is 17 residues. CDR3 bases: TGCAGTGCTAGGTTCCGGTCGTACACAAAGCCCAATGAAAAACTGTTTTTT. Amino acids: CSARFRSYTKPNEKLFF.